The rows below give T cell receptor beta chains drawn from one sample of a study of shared clonotypes between healthy human individuals. The protocol was immunoSEQ multiplex PCR, while the TCRdb copy is restricted to in-frame clones and leaves out a portion. This sample has a few million clones, with approximately 94% found just once. Sequencing input: naive CD4+ T cells sorted from blood. The receptor source for this set is a man younger than 35 in good health. Each CDR3 is given with its conserved first and last residue. D genes are given only for firm matches. Rows give clone size only sometimes, using once, few, many, or a class for an expanded clone.

TRBV15	NA	14	TRBJ1-2	NA	CATSREKVTAGYTF	TGTGCCACCAGCAGAGAAAAAGTGACGGCTGGCTACACCTTC
TRBV6-6	NA	12	TRBJ1-3	NA	CATSLYTNTIYF	TGTGCCACCTCGCTATATACAAACACCATATATTTT
TRBV28	NA	15	TRBJ2-7	TRBD2	CASSSSGGAVYEQYF	TGTGCCAGCAGTTCTAGCGGGGGGGCAGTCTACGAGCAGTACTTC
TRBV28	once	15	TRBJ2-6	TRBD2	CASSFGRTGANVLTF	TGTGCCAGCAGTTTCGGGAGGACTGGGGCCAACGTCCTGACTTTC
TRBV30	NA	12	TRBJ2-1	NA	CAWGTLIREQFF	TGTGCCTGGGGGACTCTAATTCGTGAGCAGTTCTTC
TRBV5-1	NA	15	TRBJ1-3	NA	CASSLGSSSGNTIYF	TGCGCCAGCAGCTTAGGGTCCAGCTCTGGAAACACCATATATTTT
TRBV18	NA	13	TRBJ1-2	NA	CASSPGSNYGYTF	TGTGCCAGCTCACCGGGCTCGAACTATGGCTACACCTTC
TRBV29-1	NA	13	TRBJ1-1	NA	CSVGRISLVEAFF	TGCAGCGTTGGGAGGATTTCTTTGGTTGAAGCTTTCTTT
TRBV5-1	NA	15	TRBJ2-7	TRBD1	CASSPGGAGSVEQYF	TGCGCCAGCAGTCCAGGGGGCGCGGGGTCGGTCGAGCAGTACTTC
TRBV25-1	NA	14	TRBJ2-1	NA	CASSGLATYNEQFF	TGTGCCAGCAGTGGTCTAGCGACCTACAATGAGCAGTTCTTC
TRBV4-1	few	12	TRBJ1-6	NA	CASSQQHSPLHF	TGCGCCAGCAGCCAACAGCATTCACCCCTCCACTTT
TRBV30	NA	13	TRBJ2-5	NA	CAWSVRLQETQYF	TGTGCCTGGAGTGTAAGGCTCCAAGAGACCCAGTACTTC
TRBV7-3	once	15	TRBJ2-1	TRBD2	CASSSGSSGHNEQFF	TGTGCCAGCAGCTCCGGGTCTAGCGGCCACAATGAGCAGTTCTTC
TRBV29-1	NA	11	TRBJ2-5	NA	CSVGQQETQYF	TGCAGCGTTGGGCAACAAGAGACCCAGTACTTC
TRBV6-6	NA	14	TRBJ2-3	TRBD2	CASHSGRSTDTQYF	TGTGCCAGCCATAGCGGGAGGAGCACAGATACGCAGTATTTT
TRBV18	NA	14	TRBJ1-2	TRBD1	CASSPSGTDYGYTF	TGTGCCAGCTCACCTTCCGGGACAGATTATGGCTACACCTTC
TRBV27	NA	16	TRBJ1-3	NA	CASSPGWVGSGNTIYF	TGTGCCAGCAGTCCTGGCTGGGTTGGCTCTGGAAACACCATATATTTT
TRBV9	NA	16	TRBJ2-1	TRBD2	CASSPRLAGDYNEQFF	TGTGCCAGCAGCCCGCGACTAGCGGGGGACTACAATGAGCAGTTCTTC
TRBV7-2	NA	14	TRBJ2-1	TRBD2	CASSLRGGRYEQFF	TGTGCCAGCAGCCTACGCGGGGGGCGGTATGAGCAGTTCTTC
TRBV7-8	NA	12	TRBJ2-1	NA	CASSLGETEQFF	TGTGCCAGCAGCTTAGGGGAGACTGAGCAGTTCTTC
TRBV28	once	13	TRBJ1-2	NA	CASSLEVGYGYTF	TGTGCCAGCAGTTTAGAGGTGGGCTATGGCTACACCTTC
TRBV9	once	15	TRBJ2-2	TRBD2	CASSPRLANTGELFF	TGTGCCAGCAGCCCTAGACTAGCTAACACCGGGGAGCTGTTTTTT
TRBV30	NA	11	TRBJ1-1	NA	CAWTASIEAFF	TGTGCCTGGACCGCATCGATCGAAGCTTTCTTT
TRBV5-1	NA	15	TRBJ2-3	NA	CASSRTSPNTDTQYF	TGCGCCAGCAGCAGGACGTCCCCTAACACAGATACGCAGTATTTT
TRBV28	NA	17	TRBJ2-7	TRBD1	CASSPPLWTGVSYEQYF	TGTGCCAGCAGTCCACCCCTTTGGACAGGGGTTAGCTACGAGCAGTACTTC
TRBV30	NA	16	TRBJ2-7	TRBD2	CAWSVTSGGRGYEQYF	TGTGCCTGGAGTGTGACTAGCGGGGGCCGAGGATACGAGCAGTACTTC
TRBV10-3	NA	13	TRBJ1-5	TRBD1	CATWTGSNQPQHF	TGTGCCACGTGGACAGGTAGCAATCAGCCCCAGCATTTT
TRBV20-1	NA	10	TRBJ1-1	NA	CSARGTEAFF	TGCAGTGCACGAGGAACTGAAGCTTTCTTT
TRBV6-5	NA	14	TRBJ2-5	NA	CASSYSWTQETQYF	TGTGCCAGCAGTTACTCCTGGACACAAGAGACCCAGTACTTC
TRBV7-9	NA	16	TRBJ2-2	NA	CASSRSGPQGAGELFF	TGTGCCAGCAGCCGATCCGGGCCTCAGGGAGCCGGGGAGCTGTTTTTT
TRBV7-8	NA	13	TRBJ2-7	TRBD1	CASSADRGLEQYF	TGTGCCAGCAGCGCCGACAGGGGGCTCGAGCAGTACTTC
TRBV7-2	NA	14	TRBJ1-6	NA	CASSARSYNSPLHF	TGTGCCAGCAGCGCCCGGAGTTATAATTCACCCCTCCACTTT
TRBV18	NA	13	TRBJ1-2	TRBD1	CASSPITGVGYTF	TGTGCCAGCTCGCCAATCACAGGGGTGGGCTACACCTTC
TRBV5-4	few	15	TRBJ2-5	NA	CASSFTGEWEETQYF	TGTGCCAGCAGCTTTACCGGGGAGTGGGAGGAGACCCAGTACTTC
TRBV19	NA	15	TRBJ1-1	TRBD1	CASNGTESMNTEAFF	TGTGCCAGTAATGGGACAGAGTCCATGAACACTGAAGCTTTCTTT
TRBV10-1	NA	16	TRBJ1-4	NA	CASSDPFLPVNEKLFF	TGCGCCAGCAGTGACCCGTTTTTACCGGTCAATGAAAAACTGTTTTTT
TRBV4-3	once	16	TRBJ1-1	NA	CASSQDGEGIRAEAFF	TGCGCCAGCAGCCAGGATGGGGAGGGGATAAGGGCTGAAGCTTTCTTT
TRBV5-4	NA	16	TRBJ2-1	TRBD2	CASSPTSGRAHNEQFF	TGTGCCAGCAGCCCTACTAGCGGGAGGGCTCACAATGAGCAGTTCTTC
TRBV4-3	NA	13	TRBJ2-1	NA	CASSQEFSGEQFF	TGCGCCAGCAGCCAAGAATTCAGTGGTGAGCAGTTCTTC